These 18 T cell receptor beta chains share one sample of origin, sequenced in a study of shared clonotypes between healthy human individuals. The assay was immunoSEQ multiplex PCR, and TCRdb's table has in-frame clones only and misses some. The sample includes approximately 720,000 clones, roughly 94% seen only once; the top ten take roughly 24%. Positively selected for CCR7, the CD45RO-negative cells used as naive CD8 cells excluded terminally differentiated effector memory CD45RA+ cells. The sample comprised naive CD8+ T cells sorted from blood. The source is a man aged 25 to 40 in good health.

The chain employs TRBV7-6 and TRBJ2-7; 8 bases fit TRBD1. This CDR3 is 13 amino acids long. J gave up 2 bases and V 5 bases, and 2 bases lay outside the gene matches. In germline, CDR1 is SGHVS, CDR2 FNYEAQ. CDR3 in amino acids: CASSPTGAYEQYF. The CDR3 nucleotides are TGTGCCAGCAGCCCGACAGGGGCCTACGAGCAGTACTTC.

V gene TRBV9 combines with J gene TRBJ1-2, with D hard to call. CDR1 and CDR2 from the germline V gene are SGDLS and YYNGEE. Trimming cost V 7 bases and J 7 bases, with 11 bases left between them. The CDR3 contains 11 residues. The CDR3 sequence is CASLSGSGYTF. DNA for the CDR3: TGTGCCAGCCTCTCAGGATCTGGCTACACCTTC.

This chain uses TRBV7-9 with TRBJ1-3; no clear D gene. This CDR3 spans 13 amino acids. Looked up from germline, CDR1 is SEHNR and CDR2 is FQNEAQ (reference sequence). Trimming shortened V by 2 bases and J by 2 bases, and 4 bases separated the two germline ends. The CDR3 region is CASSLSTGNTIYF. CDR3 DNA sequence: TGTGCCAGCAGCTTATCCACTGGAAACACCATATATTTT.

V is TRBV5-1 and J is TRBJ2-1, with 12 bases identical to TRBD2. This CDR3 has 13 residues. Germline assignment: CDR1 SGHRS and CDR2 YFSETQ. The J segment lost 10 bases and the V segment lost 2 bases, leaving 1 base of the junction unmatched. CDR3 in amino acids: CASSFTSGREQFF. CDR3 bases: TGCGCCAGCAGCTTTACTAGCGGGAGGGAGCAGTTCTTC.

CDR3: CASSSGTSDTQYF. The DNA for the CDR3 is TGTGCCAGCAGCTCCGGGACTAGCGATACGCAGTATTTT. The V and J genes are TRBV11-3 and TRBJ2-3; 9 positions agree with TRBD2. This CDR3 contains 13 residues. CDR1 and CDR2 (germline): SGHNT, YENEEA. The junction had 2 bases not matched to a gene; V was cut back by 4 bases and J by 6 bases.

V is TRBV6-5 and J is TRBJ2-3, with D possibly TRBD1 on 5 matching bases. The germline CDR1 and CDR2 sequences are MNHEY and SVGAGI. This CDR3 is 16 amino acids long. The ends were cut back, 0 bases at V and 0 bases at J, with 10 bases in the middle. CDR3 DNA: TGTGCCAGCAGTTACTCGGGTGGGGCTAGCACAGATACGCAGTATTTT. Amino acid sequence: CASSYSGGASTDTQYF.

A few counts support this clone. The V gene is TRBV9, the J gene TRBJ2-7; maybe TRBD2 (6 bases). The CDR3 contains 12 residues. Trimming removed 2 bases from V and 6 bases from J, with 9 bases in between. Germline CDR1 and CDR2: SGDLS and YYNGEE. CDR3 nucleotides: TGTGCCAGCAGCGTGGGGACTTCCGAGCAGTACTTC. This gives the protein CASSVGTSEQYF.

This CDR3 is CASSSDGDSGHEQYF. The CDR3 region has the DNA TGTGCCAGCAGCTCAGACGGGGACTCTGGCCACGAGCAGTACTTC. This chain connects TRBV11-2 to TRBJ2-5, with D maybe TRBD2 (6 bases). With the DNA end fitting TRBJ2-7 better, the J assignment may be wrong. This CDR3 is 15 amino acids long. Germline V CDR1 and CDR2: SGHAT, FQNNGV.

The CDR3, as DNA: TGTGCCTGGAGTGTACTAGAGGATCAGCCCCAGCATTTT. It translates to CAWSVLEDQPQHF. V is TRBV30 and J is TRBJ1-5; D remains unclear. The CDR3 runs 13 residues. Between the trimmed V and J ends, which lost 0 bases and 5 bases, there was a span of 8 bases. Per the germline V gene, CDR1 is GTSNPN and CDR2 is SVGIG (reference sequence). Full variable domain (outside the CDR3, taken from reference TRBV30 and TRBJ1-5): SQTIHQWPATLVQPVGSPLSLECTVEGTSNPNLYWYRQAAGRGLQLLFYSVGIGQISSEVPQNLSASRPQDRQFILSSKKLLLSDSGFYLCAWSVLEDQPQHFGDGTRLSIL.

The chain recombines TRBV11-3 with TRBJ2-2; TRBD1 matches 7 bases. This CDR3 is 14 amino acids long. V lost 6 bases to trimming and J lost 4 bases; unmatched junction nucleotides: 5. CDR1 SGHNT and CDR2 YENEEA come from the germline V gene. CDR3 in amino acids: CASSIEGATGELFF. CDR3 DNA sequence: TGTGCCAGCAGTATAGAGGGGGCCACCGGGGAGCTGTTTTTT.

V and J are TRBV7-9 and TRBJ2-1; 15 bases align to TRBD2. The CDR3 length is 19 residues. Trimming at V came to 4 bases and at J to 2 bases, leaving 9 bases not matched to a gene. Germline loops: CDR1 SEHNR, CDR2 FQNEAQ (reference sequence). Written as DNA, the CDR3 is TGTGCCAGCAGCTCCCTAGCCAGGACTAGCGGGAGGGCCTACAATGAGCAGTTCTTC. Translating it yields CASSSLARTSGRAYNEQFF.

The CDR3 loop reads CASSSTTGLMNTEAFF. The DNA for the CDR3 is TGTGCCAGCAGCTCGACGACAGGCCTCATGAACACTGAAGCTTTCTTT. The chain recombines TRBV7-8 with TRBJ1-1; tentative D call: TRBD1 (6 bases). The germline V and J ends were trimmed by 4 bases and 0 bases, with 15 bases remaining between them. Germline CDR1 reads SGHVS; CDR2 reads FQNEAQ. CDR3 length: 16 residues.

Remarks on this clone: This sample includes further DNA sequences coding for the same CDR3. V is TRBV2 and J is TRBJ2-7; D call uncertain. Trimming cost V 7 bases and J 3 bases, with 10 bases left between them. Germline V gives CDR1 SNHLY, CDR2 FYNNEI. This CDR3 spans 12 amino acids. The CDR3 DNA reads as TGTGCCAGCAAGGGTGGGATCTACGAGCAGTACTTC. The encoded protein is CASKGGIYEQYF.

The chain joins TRBV4-1 to TRBJ2-2; perhaps D is TRBD1 or TRBD2 (5 bases each). V lost 2 bases and J lost 7, with 14 bases in between. CDR1 and CDR2 (germline): MGHRA, YSYEKL. The length of the CDR3 is 15 residues. Here the CDR3 reads CASSQPGTQNGELFF. The CDR3 nucleotides are TGCGCCAGCAGCCAACCCGGGACCCAAAACGGGGAGCTGTTTTTT.

The rearrangement links TRBV15 to TRBJ1-2, with D tentatively TRBD1 (5 bases). Germline V CDR1 and CDR2: LNHNV, YYDKDF (reference sequence). The CDR3 consists of 13 residues. V lost 5 bases, J lost 2 bases, and 9 bases lay in between. The CDR3 here is CATSPGLNYGYTF. The CDR3 DNA reads TGTGCCACCAGCCCGGGACTCAACTATGGCTACACCTTC.

The chain employs TRBV11-2 and TRBJ2-1; D uncertain. Trimming stripped 6 bases from V and 9 bases from J, with 18 bases between. The CDR3 runs to 14 residues. The germline V gene encodes CDR1 SGHAT and CDR2 FQNNGV. The CDR3 nucleotides read TGTGCCAGCAGTCCACCCCTGAGCGCCGGTGAGCAGTTCTTC. This encodes CASSPPLSAGEQFF. Full variable domain (remainder filled in from reference TRBV11-2 and TRBJ2-1): EAGVAQSPRYKIIEKRQSVAFWCNPISGHATLYWYQQILGQGPKLLIQFQNNGVVDDSQLPKDRFSAERLKGVDSTLKIQPAKLEDSAVYLCASSPPLSAGEQFFGPGTRLTVL.

Note on this clone: At one boundary the junction diverges from the germline segment, which might be a read error. This sequence joins TRBV7-9 and TRBJ1-5, with D unclear. Germline V lookup: CDR1 SEHNR, CDR2 FQNEAQ (reference sequence). CDR3 size: 15 residues. The CDR3 bases are TGTGCCAGCAGCTTAAATCTAGAGAGCAGTCAGCCCCAGCATTTT. Its protein product is CASSLNLESSQPQHF.

This chain joins TRBV4-2 and TRBJ2-3, with a tentative D call TRBD2 (6 bases). Germline values: CDR1 LGHNA, CDR2 YNFKEQ. V lost 2 bases and J lost 3, with 15 bases in between. This CDR3 spans 16 amino acids. CDR3 protein: CASSQRDSVITDTQYF. In DNA, the CDR3 is TGTGCCAGCAGCCAACGGGACTCGGTAATTACAGATACGCAGTATTTT.